This is a list of T cell receptor beta chains from one sample in a study of post-analysis software for immune sequencing data. A single record per CDR3 protein comes from TCRdb applying MiXCR to the PCR reads. Among approximately 660,000 distinct CDR3 sequences listed, approximately 60% were seen once. Material for sequencing was blood. Receptors originate from a girl between 2 and 10 years old with multiple sclerosis. Both conserved end residues are part of each CDR3. D genes are given only for firm matches. Rows give clone size only sometimes, using once, few, many, or a class for an expanded clone.

d_call	clone_size	v_call	j_call	cdr3_aa	cdr3_nt
-	-	TRBV29-1	TRBJ2-1	CNVVELGADNEQFF	TGCAACGTTGTCGAATTGGGGGCAGACAATGAGCAGTTCTTC
TRBD1	-	TRBV5-1	TRBJ2-1	CASSTDRWGLHEQFF	TGCGCCAGCAGCACGGACAGGTGGGGGCTCCATGAGCAGTTCTTC
-	once	TRBV5-1	TRBJ2-7	CASSLTAGNSYEQYF	TGCGCCAGCAGCTTGACCGCGGGGAACTCCTACGAGCAGTACTTC
-	-	TRBV4-1	TRBJ1-2	CASSQIGGNGYTF	TGCGCCAGCAGCCAAATCGGTGGGAATGGCTACACCTTC
-	few	TRBV6-5	TRBJ2-5	CASRERRRGETQYF	TGTGCCAGCAGAGAACGACGGCGGGGCGAGACCCAGTACTTC
-	-	TRBV5-1	TRBJ2-1	CASSDGAGEQFF	TGCGCCAGCAGCGATGGGGCCGGCGAGCAGTTCTTC
TRBD1	-	TRBV20-1	TRBJ1-1	CSASGTGLSFVTEAFF	TGCAGTGCTAGTGGGACAGGCCTTTCATTTGTCACTGAAGCTTTCTTT
TRBD2	-	TRBV12-3/TRBV12-4	TRBJ2-5	CAGSPLAGDETQYF	TGTGCCGGCAGTCCCCTAGCGGGAGATGAGACCCAGTACTTC
-	-	TRBV12-3/TRBV12-4	TRBJ1-2	CASSHTENYGYTF	TGTGCCAGCAGTCACACGGAGAACTATGGCTACACCTTC
-	-	TRBV18	TRBJ2-7	CASSHSKNYYEQYF	TGTGCCAGCTCACACTCTAAGAATTACTACGAGCAGTACTTC
-	-	TRBV4-3	TRBJ2-1	CASSQDVQGLWGEQFF	TGCGCCAGCAGCCAAGATGTTCAGGGACTTTGGGGTGAGCAGTTCTTC
-	few	TRBV29-1	TRBJ2-3	CSVEGGGYTDTQYF	TGCAGCGTTGAAGGTGGGGGATACACAGATACGCAGTATTTT
-	few	TRBV7-2	TRBJ2-1	CATCRFPVDTKNEWQFF	TGTGCCACGTGCCGATTCCCCGTGGATACTAAAAATGAGTGGCAGTTCTTC
-	-	TRBV6-5	TRBJ2-3	CASRRSWAGDTQYF	TGTGCCAGCAGGCGCAGCTGGGCCGGGGATACGCAGTATTTT
-	-	TRBV28	TRBJ2-7	CASSFSVSYEQYF	TGTGCCAGCAGTTTCTCGGTTAGCTACGAGCAGTACTTC
-	-	TRBV25-1	TRBJ2-7	CASSESSFWEQYF	TGTGCCAGCAGTGAATCTAGCTTTTGGGAGCAGTACTTC
TRBD2	-	TRBV12-3/TRBV12-4	TRBJ2-7	CASSFTSGSRPYEQYF	TGTGCCAGCAGTTTTACTAGCGGGAGCCGTCCCTACGAGCAGTACTTC
-	-	TRBV20-1	TRBJ1-2	CGCGGGSGYTF	TGCGGATGTGGGGGGGGTAGTGGCTACACCTTC
-	once	TRBV29-1	TRBJ1-1	CSVRGIGRTEAFF	TGCAGCGTTCGTGGGATTGGAAGAACTGAAGCTTTCTTT
-	-	TRBV15	TRBJ2-1	CATSSRDRNYNEQFF	TGTGCCACCAGCAGCCGGGACCGTAATTACAATGAGCAGTTCTTC
-	-	TRBV4-2	TRBJ2-3	CASSLHGAPGTDTQYF	TGTGCCAGCAGCCTTCACGGGGCGCCAGGCACAGATACGCAGTATTTT
-	-	TRBV20-1	TRBJ2-1	CSARDLLVYNEQFF	TGCAGTGCTAGAGATCTTTTAGTTTACAATGAGCAGTTCTTC
-	-	TRBV2	TRBJ2-3	CASSDPASADTQYF	TGTGCCAGCAGTGACCCGGCTAGTGCAGATACGCAGTATTTT
-	-	TRBV2	TRBJ1-3	CASSAGKTNSGNTIYF	TGTGCCAGCAGTGCCGGAAAAACAAACTCTGGAAACACCATATATTTT
TRBD2	-	TRBV6-5	TRBJ2-3	CASSYTARGGTDTQYF	TGTGCCAGCAGTTACACGGCCCGGGGGGGCACAGATACGCAGTATTTT
-	-	TRBV10-3	TRBJ2-7	CAISESGTGSYEQYF	TGTGCCATCAGTGAGTCCGGGACGGGGAGCTACGAGCAGTACTTC
-	-	TRBV6-6	TRBJ2-1	CASSCGKPVMGDSEQFF	TGTGCCAGCAGTTGCGGAAAACCGGTCATGGGAGATAGTGAGCAGTTCTTC
TRBD2	-	TRBV10-3	TRBJ2-3	CAATTSGRGKDTQYF	TGTGCCGCGACGACTAGCGGGAGAGGTAAAGATACGCAGTATTTT
-	-	TRBV10-3	TRBJ1-1	CAISGIRNTEAFF	TGTGCCATCAGTGGGATTAGGAACACTGAAGCTTTCTTT
-	-	TRBV6-2/TRBV6-3	TRBJ1-5	CASSYPPGVRGNQPQHF	TGTGCCAGCAGTTACCCGCCAGGGGTACGAGGCAATCAGCCCCAGCATTTT
-	-	TRBV2	TRBJ2-3	CASSESHSSTDTQYF	TGTGCCAGCAGTGAATCACATTCTAGCACAGATACGCAGTATTTT
TRBD1	-	TRBV12-3/TRBV12-4	TRBJ2-1	CASSTTGGRVEQFF	TGTGCCAGCAGTACCACAGGGGGCAGGGTTGAGCAGTTCTTC
-	-	TRBV20-1	TRBJ2-7	CSATSNYEQYF	TGCAGTGCCACTAGTAACTACGAGCAGTACTTC
-	-	TRBV12-3/TRBV12-4	TRBJ1-1	CASSPPGGNTEAFF	TGTGCCAGCAGTCCCCCGGGGGGGAACACTGAAGCTTTCTTT
-	-	TRBV25-1	TRBJ2-7	CASSGKEGLHEQYF	TGTGCCAGCAGTGGGAAGGAAGGGCTGCACGAGCAGTACTTC
-	-	TRBV4-1	TRBJ2-7	CASSQGRGHLYEQYF	TGCGCCAGCAGCCAAGGCAGGGGCCACCTCTACGAGCAGTACTTC
-	once	TRBV5-6	TRBJ1-1	CASSPGGGLTEAFF	TGTGCCAGCAGCCCCGGAGGGGGGCTCACTGAAGCTTTCTTT
-	-	TRBV7-9	TRBJ1-1	CASSLRPRGLVTEAFF	TGTGCCAGCAGCTTAAGGCCCCGGGGACTCGTCACTGAAGCTTTCTTT
TRBD1	-	TRBV4-3	TRBJ1-1	CASSQDLAGDRATEAFF	TGCGCCAGCAGCCAAGATTTAGCTGGGGACAGGGCCACTGAAGCTTTCTTT
-	-	TRBV20-1	TRBJ2-1	CSARVGGGDNEQFF	TGCAGTGCTAGGGTGGGCGGCGGGGACAATGAGCAGTTCTTC
TRBD1	-	TRBV4-2	TRBJ2-7	CASSQWDRGLHEQYF	TGTGCCAGCAGCCAATGGGACAGGGGGTTGCACGAGCAGTACTTC
-	-	TRBV25-1	TRBJ2-1	CASSEFYSEQFF	TGTGCCAGCAGTGAATTCTACAGTGAGCAGTTCTTC
TRBD1	-	TRBV27	TRBJ2-1	CASSFGDRGNEQFF	TGTGCCAGCAGTTTCGGGGACAGGGGCAATGAGCAGTTCTTC
TRBD1	-	TRBV20-1	TRBJ1-5	CSARPPGGSLQPQHF	TGCAGTGCTAGACCCCCAGGGGGCTCTCTTCAGCCCCAGCATTTT
TRBD1	-	TRBV6-1	TRBJ2-5	CASSGFRGQETQYF	TGTGCCAGCAGTGGGTTTAGGGGGCAGGAGACCCAGTACTTC
-	-	TRBV5-5	TRBJ2-5	CASSSSTETQYF	TGTGCCAGCAGCTCTTCAACGGAGACCCAGTACTTC
TRBD1	few	TRBV5-1	TRBJ2-1	CASSPGQGGYNEQFF	TGTGCCAGCAGCCCAGGACAGGGGGGCTACAATGAGCAGTTCTTC
TRBD1	-	TRBV29-1	TRBJ1-2	CSTRQGDGYTF	TGCAGCACCCGACAGGGAGATGGCTACACCTTC
TRBD2	few	TRBV7-9	TRBJ2-5	CASSVGTSGQETQYF	TGTGCCAGCAGCGTGGGGACTAGCGGACAAGAGACCCAGTACTTC
TRBD2	-	TRBV4-1	TRBJ2-3	CASSQWSGLGMSSTDTRYF	TGCGCCAGCAGCCAATGGTCGGGACTAGGGATGTCTAGCACAGATACGCGGTATTTT
TRBD2	-	TRBV25-1	TRBJ2-1	CASGGTSDRNEQFF	TGTGCCAGCGGGGGGACTAGCGATAGGAATGAGCAGTTCTTC